These T cell receptor beta chains were read from a single sample in a study of monozygotic twins with inflammatory bowel disease. TCRdb re-called the 5' RACE reads; every CDR3 protein appears as one record, without DNA. The repertoire table contains about 450,000 distinct CDR3 sequences. The specimen sequenced was blood. These receptor sequences come from a human donor with ulcerative colitis or Crohn's disease, or a healthy co-twin of an affected twin (not recorded which). Each CDR3 is given with its conserved first and last residue. The order of the fields is CDR3 protein, V gene, J gene.

CDR3 protein: CASSLLGLYEQYF; V gene: TRBV12-3/TRBV12-4; J gene: TRBJ2-7
CDR3 protein: CASSLAAAGNEQFF; V gene: TRBV7-8; J gene: TRBJ2-1
CDR3 protein: CATSGLQETQYF; V gene: TRBV24-1; J gene: TRBJ2-5
CDR3 protein: CASSLRTGWNEQFF; V gene: TRBV5-4; J gene: TRBJ2-1
CDR3 protein: CASSNRGLTEAFF; V gene: TRBV7-2; J gene: TRBJ1-1
CDR3 protein: CASSLDSLNTEAFF; V gene: TRBV5-6; J gene: TRBJ1-1
CDR3 protein: CASSLGQVSHQQYF; V gene: TRBV7-2; J gene: TRBJ2-7
CDR3 protein: CASSKGTSGGMETQYF; V gene: TRBV12-3/TRBV12-4; J gene: TRBJ2-5
CDR3 protein: CASSLAVENGYTF; V gene: TRBV5-1; J gene: TRBJ1-2
CDR3 protein: CASSLRAEQYF; V gene: TRBV7-2; J gene: TRBJ2-7
CDR3 protein: CASLDSSNTEAFF; V gene: TRBV28; J gene: TRBJ1-1
CDR3 protein: CASTTRQSGATGELFF; V gene: TRBV28; J gene: TRBJ2-2
CDR3 protein: CASSLVSGGEQYF; V gene: TRBV5-6; J gene: TRBJ2-7
CDR3 protein: CASSWTQGEIQYF; V gene: TRBV5-1; J gene: TRBJ2-5
CDR3 protein: CASSGTGMGQYF; V gene: TRBV7-2; J gene: TRBJ2-3
CDR3 protein: CASSRGGEGRRETQYF; V gene: TRBV9; J gene: TRBJ2-5
CDR3 protein: CSARDLSMGGNEQFF; V gene: TRBV20-1; J gene: TRBJ2-1
CDR3 protein: CATGRASEQFF; V gene: TRBV27; J gene: TRBJ2-1
CDR3 protein: CASSLVQGAGNEQFF; V gene: TRBV5-1; J gene: TRBJ2-1
CDR3 protein: CASSLGTGRTEAFF; V gene: TRBV7-9; J gene: TRBJ1-1
CDR3 protein: CASSNTGNVRYGYTF; V gene: TRBV6-5; J gene: TRBJ1-2
CDR3 protein: CASTQRVPNNEQFF; V gene: TRBV7-9; J gene: TRBJ2-1
CDR3 protein: CASSPDTLGSQPQHF; V gene: TRBV6-1; J gene: TRBJ1-5
CDR3 protein: CASSSDRSNEKLFF; V gene: TRBV5-6; J gene: TRBJ1-4
CDR3 protein: CASSFRDSQTF; V gene: TRBV5-6; J gene: TRBJ1-6
CDR3 protein: CASTRQGGTNEKLFF; V gene: TRBV6-1; J gene: TRBJ1-4
CDR3 protein: CAISEYRQADGYTF; V gene: TRBV10-3; J gene: TRBJ1-2
CDR3 protein: CASTIGWGGDEQFF; V gene: TRBV11-2; J gene: TRBJ2-1
CDR3 protein: CASSLNRVASGETQYF; V gene: TRBV7-2; J gene: TRBJ2-5
CDR3 protein: CASSLGSRGETQYF; V gene: TRBV12-3/TRBV12-4; J gene: TRBJ2-5
CDR3 protein: CASSTGGPETQYF; V gene: TRBV12-3/TRBV12-4; J gene: TRBJ2-5
CDR3 protein: CASSDWTSGGEETQYF; V gene: TRBV7-2; J gene: TRBJ2-5
CDR3 protein: CASSFRLGVNYGYTF; V gene: TRBV5-6; J gene: TRBJ1-2
CDR3 protein: CSAGGSYNEQFF; V gene: TRBV20-1; J gene: TRBJ2-1
CDR3 protein: CASSLISGDVLTF; V gene: TRBV27; J gene: TRBJ2-6
CDR3 protein: CASSLGGGLSSGNTIYF; V gene: TRBV7-2; J gene: TRBJ1-3
CDR3 protein: CAWSQGRDRHPFF; V gene: TRBV30; J gene: TRBJ1-1
CDR3 protein: CASSGTGALQNQPQHF; V gene: TRBV7-8; J gene: TRBJ1-5
CDR3 protein: CASSQAGGLSYEQYF; V gene: TRBV4-1; J gene: TRBJ2-7
CDR3 protein: CSVRNSAEGWGFF; V gene: TRBV29-1; J gene: TRBJ1-1
CDR3 protein: CASSSSTVGQASYEQYF; V gene: TRBV28; J gene: TRBJ2-7
CDR3 protein: CASSYHRVAGEQYF; V gene: TRBV6-6; J gene: TRBJ2-7
CDR3 protein: CASSLRTTNEKLFF; V gene: TRBV3-1; J gene: TRBJ1-4
CDR3 protein: CASSAFWTGGNQPQHF; V gene: TRBV19; J gene: TRBJ1-5
CDR3 protein: CASSSPGGSSTDTQYF; V gene: TRBV28; J gene: TRBJ2-3
CDR3 protein: CASSLYRGNTYNEQFF; V gene: TRBV5-1; J gene: TRBJ2-1
CDR3 protein: CASSAVSQNQPQHF; V gene: TRBV7-9; J gene: TRBJ1-5
CDR3 protein: CASLPRASPMNTEAFF; V gene: TRBV12-3/TRBV12-4; J gene: TRBJ1-1
CDR3 protein: CASSLLVSTEAFF; V gene: TRBV7-9; J gene: TRBJ1-1
CDR3 protein: CASSQQSGSMNEQFF; V gene: TRBV4-2; J gene: TRBJ2-1
CDR3 protein: CASSQDQGTGELFF; V gene: TRBV3-1; J gene: TRBJ2-2
CDR3 protein: CASSLGRGTSTDTQYF; V gene: TRBV5-1; J gene: TRBJ2-3
CDR3 protein: CASSFFRNEKLFF; V gene: TRBV11-2; J gene: TRBJ1-4